This T cell receptor (beta chain) was sequenced for a study of T cell responses to AZD1222 COVID-19 vaccine. At the level of the study: Second-dose intervals of approximately 4 or approximately 12 weeks were pooled.

The germline CDR1 and CDR2 sequences are MDHEN and SYDVKM. The CDR3 covers 15 residues. Deletions cut 8 bases from V and 5 bases from J, with 21 bases between. As regards this clone: Its antigen is currently unknown.

The repertoire was sequenced with immunoSEQ multiplex PCR; TCRdb's copy has only in-frame clones and lacks some. The sample shows about 150,000 clones, roughly 94% of them seen only once. Points from the study as a whole: Among those given AZD1222, only five or six were seropositive at baseline.

Sequenced here: peripheral blood, sampled on day 0 of AZD1222 vaccination. This chain connects TRBV28 to TRBJ2-5; tentative D call: TRBD2 (6 bases). This receptor was identified in an adult in good health. The CDR3 nucleotides are TGTGCCAGCGCAATAGTCGTAGGGACTCTGGAGACCCAGTACTTC. This gives the protein CASAIVVGTLETQYF.